This entry features one T cell receptor beta chain sequence. No antigen is known for it. Germline V gene lookup returns CDR1 KGHSH and CDR2 LQKENI. V was trimmed by 6 bases and J by 5 bases, leaving 13 bases between them. This CDR3 has 14 amino acids. The sample belongs to a study of T cell responses to AZD1222 COVID-19 vaccine. The table came from immunoSEQ multiplex PCR; TCRdb's copy has only in-frame clones and leaves some out. The data show some 87,000 clones, around 91% seen once. Findings of the study overall: White British donors predominated, females outnumbered males, and clonal diversity was possibly underestimated. The study reported that nearly half of spike-specific TCRs target unmutated variant regions. Just six AZD1222 recipients were seropositive at baseline.

The receptor comes from an adult in good health. The rearrangement links TRBV18 to TRBJ1-4; D gene uncertain. This sample comprised peripheral blood, obtained on day 0 of MenACWY control vaccination. CDR3 DNA sequence: TGTGCCAGCTCCTCTGGTCCGGGCAATGAAAAACTGTTTTTT. This encodes CASSSGPGNEKLFF.